This T cell receptor beta chain was obtained from a study of radiotherapy plus CTLA-4 blockade in lung cancer. Produced via immunoSEQ multiplex PCR; TCRdb's table is partial and in-frame only. There are about 94,000 clones in the sample; around 80% occur only once, and roughly 24% lies in the top ten. J gave up 1 base and V 3 bases, and 8 bases lay outside the gene matches. Germline-derived CDR1 and CDR2 are SGHTA and FQGTGA. The CDR3 spans 16 residues. The rearrangement uses TRBV7-3 and TRBJ2-5; 7 bases are shared with TRBD1. Specimen: peripheral blood, collected from a patient treated with radiotherapy plus ipilimumab. This TCR derives from a human donor with non-small cell lung cancer that progressed on radiotherapy plus ipilimumab. CDR3 in amino acids: CASSLGSGGGQETQYF. As DNA, the CDR3 is TGTGCCAGCAGCTTGGGGTCAGGGGGTGGCCAAGAGACCCAGTACTTC.